These T cell receptor beta chains were read from a single sample in a study of shared clonotypes between healthy human individuals. Data came from immunoSEQ multiplex PCR; TCRdb stores just in-frame clones and leaves some out. The sample carries roughly 2 million clones, approximately 96% recorded once. The sample consisted of naive CD4+ T cells sorted from blood. These receptors were taken from a man aged 18 to 29 in good health. The CDR3 runs from the conserved cysteine through the conserved F or W. The D gene is left open where the match is weak. Some rows have no size entry. The others give once, few or many, or a class for an expanded clone.

cdr3_nt: TGCGCCAGCAGCTTGTCGGTCGCGGATACGCAGTATTTT
cdr3_aa: CASSLSVADTQYF
v_call: TRBV5-1
clone_size: NA
d_call: NA
j_call: TRBJ2-3

cdr3_nt: TGTGCCAGCAGCTTTACAGGGGGGATTCAGTACTTC
cdr3_aa: CASSFTGGIQYF
v_call: TRBV5-6
clone_size: NA
d_call: TRBD1
j_call: TRBJ2-4

cdr3_nt: TGTGCCAGCAGCTTTCAAGGGGCCTACGAGCAGTACTTC
cdr3_aa: CASSFQGAYEQYF
v_call: TRBV5-6
clone_size: NA
d_call: NA
j_call: TRBJ2-7

cdr3_nt: TGTGCCACCAGCAGAGATACGGGGGCTTTCTATAATTCACCCCTCCACTTT
cdr3_aa: CATSRDTGAFYNSPLHF
v_call: TRBV15
clone_size: once
d_call: NA
j_call: TRBJ1-6

cdr3_nt: TGTGCCAGCAGTGGACAGGTCCGGAACACTGAAGCTTTCTTT
cdr3_aa: CASSGQVRNTEAFF
v_call: TRBV2
clone_size: NA
d_call: NA
j_call: TRBJ1-1

cdr3_nt: TGTGCCAGCAGCTTAGATCGTGGGTCCAATGAGCAGTTCTTC
cdr3_aa: CASSLDRGSNEQFF
v_call: TRBV7-9
clone_size: NA
d_call: NA
j_call: TRBJ2-1

cdr3_nt: TGCGCCAGCAGCCGGTCCGGGACAGGGGGCGCGGGCCGGGAGCTGTTTTTT
cdr3_aa: CASSRSGTGGAGRELFF
v_call: TRBV4-3
clone_size: once
d_call: TRBD1
j_call: TRBJ2-2

cdr3_nt: TGTGCCAGCAGAGAACGGACAGGGCGCGCAGATACGCAGTATTTT
cdr3_aa: CASRERTGRADTQYF
v_call: TRBV6-5
clone_size: NA
d_call: TRBD1
j_call: TRBJ2-3

cdr3_nt: TGTGCCAGCAGCTTAATCGCTAGTCCGACAGCGACTAATGAAAAACTGTTTTTT
cdr3_aa: CASSLIASPTATNEKLFF
v_call: TRBV7-9
clone_size: NA
d_call: NA
j_call: TRBJ1-4

cdr3_nt: TGTGCCTGGTCCGTTCAGGGGTACGAGCAGTACTTC
cdr3_aa: CAWSVQGYEQYF
v_call: TRBV30
clone_size: NA
d_call: NA
j_call: TRBJ2-7

cdr3_nt: TGCGCCAGCAGTCCCACAGGAGGCGGGAATAGCAATCAGCCCCAGCATTTT
cdr3_aa: CASSPTGGGNSNQPQHF
v_call: TRBV10-2
clone_size: NA
d_call: NA
j_call: TRBJ1-5

cdr3_nt: TGTGCCAGCAGCTTAGATGGGTTCTCCTACAATGAGCAGTTCTTC
cdr3_aa: CASSLDGFSYNEQFF
v_call: TRBV11-2
clone_size: NA
d_call: NA
j_call: TRBJ2-1

cdr3_nt: TGTGCCTCGAAAACAACTAACTCTGGAAACACCATATATTTT
cdr3_aa: CASKTTNSGNTIYF
v_call: TRBV6-5
clone_size: NA
d_call: NA
j_call: TRBJ1-3

cdr3_nt: TGCGCCAGCAGCCCCGGACAGGGGGCCTATGGCTACACCTTC
cdr3_aa: CASSPGQGAYGYTF
v_call: TRBV5-1
clone_size: NA
d_call: TRBD1
j_call: TRBJ1-2

cdr3_nt: TGTGCCAGCAGTAAGGGCCTGCCCGAGCAGTACTTC
cdr3_aa: CASSKGLPEQYF
v_call: TRBV6-5
clone_size: NA
d_call: NA
j_call: TRBJ2-7

cdr3_nt: TGCGCCAGCAACAACGCTCTAGCGGTCTCCTACAATGAGCAGTTCTTC
cdr3_aa: CASNNALAVSYNEQFF
v_call: TRBV5-1
clone_size: NA
d_call: TRBD2
j_call: TRBJ2-1

cdr3_nt: TGTGCCAGCTCACCAAAGACAGATAACTATGGCTACACCTTC
cdr3_aa: CASSPKTDNYGYTF
v_call: TRBV18
clone_size: NA
d_call: NA
j_call: TRBJ1-2

cdr3_nt: TGTGCCAGCAGCTTAACGGGAGGGTTAGAGGAGCAGTACTTC
cdr3_aa: CASSLTGGLEEQYF
v_call: TRBV7-2
clone_size: NA
d_call: TRBD2
j_call: TRBJ2-7

cdr3_nt: TGTGCCAGCAGCCCCCGAGAAGGGTACGGGGAGCTGTTTTTT
cdr3_aa: CASSPREGYGELFF
v_call: TRBV11-3
clone_size: NA
d_call: NA
j_call: TRBJ2-2

cdr3_nt: TGTGCCAGCAGCTCGGGGCACGTTAATGAAAAACTGTTTTTT
cdr3_aa: CASSSGHVNEKLFF
v_call: TRBV11-2
clone_size: NA
d_call: NA
j_call: TRBJ1-4

cdr3_nt: TGTGCCTGGGGGTTCTTGGACAGATACGAGCAGTACTTC
cdr3_aa: CAWGFLDRYEQYF
v_call: TRBV30
clone_size: NA
d_call: NA
j_call: TRBJ2-7

cdr3_nt: TGTGCCAGCTTTTTAGGTGCTAGCGGGGGGTACGAGCAGTACTTC
cdr3_aa: CASFLGASGGYEQYF
v_call: TRBV6-6
clone_size: NA
d_call: TRBD2
j_call: TRBJ2-7

cdr3_nt: TGTGCCAGCAGCTTGGCCCCTGCGAACTATGGCTACACCTTC
cdr3_aa: CASSLAPANYGYTF
v_call: TRBV5-4
clone_size: NA
d_call: NA
j_call: TRBJ1-2

cdr3_nt: TGTGCCAGCAGGGGACAGGGGGGGAGCGGGCCCCAGCATTTT
cdr3_aa: CASRGQGGSGPQHF
v_call: TRBV2
clone_size: NA
d_call: TRBD1
j_call: TRBJ1-5

cdr3_nt: TGTGCCAGCAGCTTAGCGCCGCCCCTCGTCAGAGGCTACACCTTC
cdr3_aa: CASSLAPPLVRGYTF
v_call: TRBV7-9
clone_size: NA
d_call: NA
j_call: TRBJ1-2

cdr3_nt: TGCGCCAGCAGCCATACAGGGGGTGGTTCACCCCTCCACTTT
cdr3_aa: CASSHTGGGSPLHF
v_call: TRBV4-1
clone_size: NA
d_call: TRBD1
j_call: TRBJ1-6

cdr3_nt: TGTGCCAGCAGTTACTCGGGCAGGGGGCCGAGGAATGAGCAGTTCTTC
cdr3_aa: CASSYSGRGPRNEQFF
v_call: TRBV6-5
clone_size: once
d_call: TRBD1
j_call: TRBJ2-1